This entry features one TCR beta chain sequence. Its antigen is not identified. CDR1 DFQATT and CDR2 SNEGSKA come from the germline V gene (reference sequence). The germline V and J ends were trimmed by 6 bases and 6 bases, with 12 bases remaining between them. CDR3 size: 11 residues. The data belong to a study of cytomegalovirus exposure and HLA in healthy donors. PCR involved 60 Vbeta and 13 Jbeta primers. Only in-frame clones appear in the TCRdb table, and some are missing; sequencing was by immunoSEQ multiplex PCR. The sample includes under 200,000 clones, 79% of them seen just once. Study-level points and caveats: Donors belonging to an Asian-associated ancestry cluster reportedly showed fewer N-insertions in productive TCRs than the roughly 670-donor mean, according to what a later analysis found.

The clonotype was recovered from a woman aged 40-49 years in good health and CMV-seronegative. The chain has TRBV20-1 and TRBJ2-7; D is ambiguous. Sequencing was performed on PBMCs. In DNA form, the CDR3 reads TGCAGTGCCCACGTTAAGCTCGAGCAGTACTTC. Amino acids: CSAHVKLEQYF.